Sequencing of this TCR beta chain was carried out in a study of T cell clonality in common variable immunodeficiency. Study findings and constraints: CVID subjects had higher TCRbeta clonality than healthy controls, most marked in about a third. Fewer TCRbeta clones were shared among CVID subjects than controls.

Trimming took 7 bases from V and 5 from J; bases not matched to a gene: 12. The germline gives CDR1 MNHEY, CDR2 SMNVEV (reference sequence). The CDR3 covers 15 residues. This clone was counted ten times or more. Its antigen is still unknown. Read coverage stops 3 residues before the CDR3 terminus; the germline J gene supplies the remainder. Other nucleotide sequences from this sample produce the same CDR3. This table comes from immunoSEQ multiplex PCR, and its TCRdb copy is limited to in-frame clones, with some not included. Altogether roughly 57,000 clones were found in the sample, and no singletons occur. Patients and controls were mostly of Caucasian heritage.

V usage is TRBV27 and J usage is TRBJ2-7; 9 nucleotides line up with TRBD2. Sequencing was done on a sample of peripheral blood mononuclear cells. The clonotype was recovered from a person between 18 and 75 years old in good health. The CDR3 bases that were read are TGTGCCAGCAACCCGACTAGCGGCGTCCCCCACGAG. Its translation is CASNPTSGVPHE. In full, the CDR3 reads CASNPTSGVPHEQYF.